This T cell receptor (beta chain) emerged from a study of shared clonotypes between healthy human individuals. Per the original methods: Filtering differed because ImmunoSEQ produced junction-only sequences that carried no quality scores. Using immunoSEQ multiplex PCR, the repertoire was profiled, and TCRdb retains in-frame clones only, with some absent. The V and J calls and clone size are taken from that table; D and trimming were inferred from the DNA. This table holds around 2.5 million clones, approximately 94% found once. The sample consisted of naive CD4+ T cells from PBMCs. Regarding subset: CD45RA+ positively selected. This receptor was taken from a man younger than 35 in good health. Some clones in this sample may be carry-over from other donors' samples.

The CDR3 here is CASSQHRVGTYEQYF. The CDR3 DNA reads TGTGCCAGCAGCCAACACAGGGTAGGGACCTACGAGCAGTACTTC. The chain couples TRBV14 to TRBJ2-7; perhaps TRBD1 as D (6 bases). Trimming left V 2 bases short and J 2 bases short, with 13 bases between. Germline CDR1 is SGHDN and CDR2 is FVKESK. The CDR3 is made up of 15 amino acids.